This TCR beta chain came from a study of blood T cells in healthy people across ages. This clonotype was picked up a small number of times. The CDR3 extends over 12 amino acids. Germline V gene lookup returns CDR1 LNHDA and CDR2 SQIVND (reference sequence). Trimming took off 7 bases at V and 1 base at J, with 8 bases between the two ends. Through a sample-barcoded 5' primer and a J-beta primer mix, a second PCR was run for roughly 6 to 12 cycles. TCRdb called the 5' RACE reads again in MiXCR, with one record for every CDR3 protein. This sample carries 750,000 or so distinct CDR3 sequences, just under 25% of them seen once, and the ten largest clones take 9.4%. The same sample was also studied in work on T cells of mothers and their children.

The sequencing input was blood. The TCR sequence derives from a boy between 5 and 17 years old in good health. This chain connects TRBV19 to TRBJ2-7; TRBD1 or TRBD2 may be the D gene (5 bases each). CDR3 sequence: CASMGTSYEQYF. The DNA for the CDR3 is TGTGCCAGTATGGGGACGTCCTACGAGCAGTACTTC.